This TCR beta chain was sequenced in a study of blood T cell repertoires in COVID-19. This clone was recorded a few times. V lost 8 bases, J lost 5 bases, and 6 bases stayed unmatched. The V gene's germline CDR1 is WSHSY and CDR2 SAAADI. This CDR3 spans 13 amino acids. As handled by the study authors: Reference gene primer amplification gave nucleated cell count estimates. The method was immunoSEQ multiplex PCR; TCRdb's version includes in-frame clones alone and lacks a portion of them. The V and J calls and clone size are taken from that table; D and trimming were inferred from the DNA. The repertoire holds 150,000 to 200,000 clones, with 65% to 85% as singletons.

The receptor's source is a man in his 70s who had been exposed to COVID-19. The chain carries TRBV10-2 and TRBJ1-5, with 7 positions matching TRBD1. The sample consisted of PBMCs or T cells enriched from blood (not recorded which). CDR3 in DNA: TGCGCCAGCCTCAGGGGGACATATCAGCCCCAGCATTTT. It codes for CASLRGTYQPQHF.